A single sample is the source of the 10 T cell receptor beta chains below, sequenced in a study of OX40 agonist ivuxolimab in advanced cancers. This table comes from immunoSEQ multiplex PCR, and its TCRdb copy is limited to in-frame clones, with some not included. This sample carries tens of thousands of clones, around 87% of them seen once, and the ten largest clones take 0.2% to 0.3%. Material: CD4+ or CD8+ T cells sorted from blood, obtained in a trial of the OX40 agonist ivuxolimab. Receptors originate from an adult with an advanced solid tumor such as melanoma, head and neck, liver or kidney cancer.

The chain joins TRBV5-1 to TRBJ2-3, with 14 bases matching TRBD2. The germline CDR1 and CDR2 sequences are SGHRS and YFSETQ. V was pared by 4 bases and J by 0 bases, with 7 bases of the junction left unmatched. The CDR3 runs to 18 residues. In DNA form, the CDR3 reads TGCGCCAGCAGCCAGGGACTAGCGGGAGCCACTAGCACAGATACGCAGTATTTT. Protein product: CASSQGLAGATSTDTQYF.

This clone was picked up one time. The CDR3 DNA sequence: TGTGCCAGCTCACCAGGGTCCAAAAACATTCAGTACTTC. Amino acids: CASSPGSKNIQYF. This chain uses TRBV18 with TRBJ2-4, with D uncertain. V lost 2 bases, J lost 2 bases, and 4 bases lay in between. Looked up from germline, CDR1 is KGHSH and CDR2 is LQKENI. CDR3 length equals 13 residues.

The V call is TRBV7-9, the J call TRBJ2-1, with 7 bases aligning to TRBD2. The V gene end was trimmed by 1 base and the J gene end by 2 bases; junction bases not matched to a gene: 8. This CDR3 spans 17 amino acids. Germline values: CDR1 SEHNR, CDR2 FQNEAQ (reference sequence). CDR3 residues: CASSLGLRRGAYNEQFF. The CDR3 DNA sequence: TGTGCCAGCAGCTTAGGATTAAGACGGGGGGCCTACAATGAGCAGTTCTTC.

The V gene is TRBV18, the J gene TRBJ2-1; D might be TRBD1 or TRBD2, each matching 7 bases. V gave up 0 bases and J gave up 9 bases, with 12 bases separating them. Germline CDR1 reads KGHSH; CDR2 reads LQKENI. The CDR3 consists of 14 residues. The CDR3 is CASSPPTGRAEQFF. The CDR3 DNA follows: TGTGCCAGCTCACCACCGACAGGGAGGGCTGAGCAGTTCTTC.

The CDR3 DNA reads TGTGCCAGCAGTTACGATCTAGCGGGAGGGAATACGCAGTATTTT. Residues: CASSYDLAGGNTQYF. The chain recombines TRBV6-5 with TRBJ2-3; 12 nucleotides line up with TRBD2. V shed 2 bases and J 7 bases; nucleotides not matched to a gene: 4. The CDR3 length is 15 residues. CDR1 and CDR2 (germline): MNHEY, SVGAGI.

The gene calls are TRBV19 and TRBJ2-1; 8 bases are a match to TRBD1. From germline, CDR1 is LNHDA and CDR2 SQIVND (reference sequence). The V gene end was trimmed by 1 base and the J gene end by 4 bases; junction bases not matched to a gene: 3. CDR3 length: 15 residues. For the CDR3, the DNA is TGTGCCAGTAGTATAGCTGGACAGGGTTACAATGAGCAGTTCTTC. Protein product: CASSIAGQGYNEQFF.

CDR3: CAISDSTSSNTIYF. CDR3 DNA: TGTGCCATCAGTGACTCAACGTCATCTAACACCATATATTTT. The genes are TRBV10-3 and TRBJ1-3; D is uncertain. CDR1 ENHRY and CDR2 SYGVKD come from the germline V gene. The CDR3 extends over 14 amino acids. Trimming left V 3 bases short and J 7 bases short, with 13 bases between.

The rearrangement uses TRBV29-1 and TRBJ1-1; D might be TRBD1 (5 bases). The germline V and J ends were trimmed by 3 bases and 6 bases, with 8 bases remaining between them. This CDR3 is 11 amino acids long. In germline, CDR1 is SQVTM, CDR2 ANQGSEA. The CDR3 loop reads CSVDFRAEAFF. As DNA, the CDR3 is TGCAGCGTTGATTTCAGGGCTGAAGCTTTCTTT.

The J gene is TRBJ1-2, the V gene TRBV18, with D perhaps TRBD1 (5 bases). The V gene's germline CDR1 is KGHSH and CDR2 LQKENI. The CDR3 totals 16 residues. The germline V and J ends were trimmed by 2 bases and 3 bases, with 16 bases remaining between them. CDR3 sequence (DNA): TGTGCCAGCTCACCATTCCCGGCCGGGGGTGACTATGGCTACACCTTC. The encoded protein is CASSPFPAGGDYGYTF.

This chain uses TRBV6-5 with TRBJ2-7; TRBD1 matches 7 bases. V shed 5 bases and J 7 bases; nucleotides not matched to a gene: 11. CDR3 size: 14 residues. In germline, CDR1 is MNHEY, CDR2 SVGAGI. CDR3 sequence reads: CASSPGTAAWEQYF. For the CDR3, the DNA is TGTGCCAGCAGTCCGGGGACAGCGGCCTGGGAGCAGTACTTC.